This TCR beta chain was profiled in a study of identical twins. TCRdb recomputed calls from the 5' RACE reads with MiXCR, one row per CDR3 protein. The data hold about 260,000 distinct CDR3 sequences, with about 7% observed a single time. This clonotype occurred many times. The same data also contributed to another study, on yellow fever vaccine responses in identical twins.

Sequenced input: memory (CD45RO+) T cells sorted from blood. This TCR came from a woman between 18 and 29 years old in good health.

CDR3 protein: CASSLGDRVGHEQFF. The CDR3 DNA reads TGTGCCAGCAGCTTAGGGGACAGGGTAGGGCATGAGCAGTTCTTC. The V and J genes are TRBV7-9 and TRBJ2-1; 9 positions match TRBD1. Germline values: CDR1 SEHNR, CDR2 FQNEAQ (reference sequence). The CDR3 has 15 residues. V shed 1 base, J shed 8 bases, and the junction held 6 bases outside the gene matches. The full variable domain, with the rest looked up from reference TRBV7-9 and TRBJ2-1, is DTGVSQNPRHKITKRGQNVTFRCDPISEHNRLYWYRQTLGQGPEFLTYFQNEAQLEKSRLLSDRFSAERPKGSFSTLEIQRTEQGDSAMYLCASSLGDRVGHEQFFGPGTRLTVL.